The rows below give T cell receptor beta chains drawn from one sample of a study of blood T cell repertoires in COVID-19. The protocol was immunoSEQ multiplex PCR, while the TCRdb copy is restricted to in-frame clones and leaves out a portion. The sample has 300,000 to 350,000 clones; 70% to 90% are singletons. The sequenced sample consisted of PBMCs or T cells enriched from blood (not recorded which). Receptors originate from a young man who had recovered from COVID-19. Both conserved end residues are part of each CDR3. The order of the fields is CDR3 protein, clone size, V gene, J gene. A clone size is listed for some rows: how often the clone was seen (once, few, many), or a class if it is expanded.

CDR3: CASTGTGGKQPQHF
size: -
V: TRBV2
J: TRBJ1-5

CDR3: CASSRLLYPRTEAFF
size: many
V: TRBV21-1
J: TRBJ1-1

CDR3: CASSFETGTGYNEQFF
size: -
V: TRBV9
J: TRBJ2-1

CDR3: CSCQGEEKLFF
size: few
V: TRBV20-1
J: TRBJ1-4

CDR3: CASSEGGFNYGYTF
size: few
V: TRBV4-3
J: TRBJ1-2

CDR3: CAIKEGYRAATNEKLFF
size: -
V: TRBV5-3
J: TRBJ1-4

CDR3: CAWSGQGAYNSPLHF
size: -
V: TRBV30
J: TRBJ1-6

CDR3: CASSRGQGGVYGYTF
size: -
V: TRBV9
J: TRBJ1-2

CDR3: CASSHEVVGYTF
size: -
V: TRBV3-1/TRBV3-2
J: TRBJ1-2

CDR3: CASSPRAGRAYTQYF
size: -
V: TRBV9
J: TRBJ2-3

CDR3: CASSLMRNTEAFF
size: -
V: TRBV12-3/TRBV12-4
J: TRBJ1-1

CDR3: CASSPSGGALYEQYF
size: -
V: TRBV7-2
J: TRBJ2-7

CDR3: CASSHRTGVLSGELFF
size: -
V: TRBV14
J: TRBJ2-2

CDR3: CAIRVIGTGDTGELFF
size: -
V: TRBV10-3
J: TRBJ2-2

CDR3: CASSWQGASYEQYF
size: -
V: TRBV2
J: TRBJ2-7

CDR3: CASSSQTSAGDEQYF
size: -
V: TRBV7-6
J: TRBJ2-7

CDR3: CASSQRDSNNSPLHF
size: -
V: TRBV14
J: TRBJ1-6

CDR3: CASSGPTGANSPLHF
size: -
V: TRBV2
J: TRBJ1-6

CDR3: CASSQEGRGLGYTF
size: -
V: TRBV3-1/TRBV3-2
J: TRBJ1-2

CDR3: CASSSTSLAYNEQFF
size: -
V: TRBV5-1
J: TRBJ2-1

CDR3: CASSFRTGAEAFF
size: -
V: TRBV12-3/TRBV12-4
J: TRBJ1-1

CDR3: CASSAYSNTEAFF
size: -
V: TRBV11-3
J: TRBJ1-1

CDR3: CASSSVQETQYF
size: once
V: TRBV7-3
J: TRBJ2-5

CDR3: CASSQETGSGGYTF
size: -
V: TRBV3-1/TRBV3-2
J: TRBJ1-2

CDR3: CSVGGSAVGNQPQHF
size: -
V: TRBV29-1
J: TRBJ1-5

CDR3: CASSPRTGQREKLFF
size: -
V: TRBV3-1/TRBV3-2
J: TRBJ1-4

CDR3: CASTPDRGGYGYTF
size: -
V: TRBV19
J: TRBJ1-2

CDR3: CASSGRVATEAFF
size: -
V: TRBV12-3/TRBV12-4
J: TRBJ1-1